This passage covers 10 T cell receptor beta chains from one sample sequenced in a study of shared clonotypes between healthy human individuals. Assay: immunoSEQ multiplex PCR; the TCRdb copy retains only in-frame clones and omits some. The data show about 680,000 clones, approximately 74% seen once. Sequencing was performed on memory CD4+ T cells sorted from blood. The subset was: CD45RA-negative fraction. These receptor sequences come from a woman aged 25 to 39 in good health.

The chain combines TRBV13 with TRBJ2-7; D gene unclear. The CDR3 runs 14 residues. Trimming pared 3 bases from V and 1 base from J, leaving 10 bases between. Germline V gene sequence: CDR1 PRHDT, CDR2 FYEKMQ (reference sequence). DNA for the CDR3: TGTGCCAGCAGCTTTAATCTTGTATCCTACGAGCAGTACTTC. Amino acid sequence: CASSFNLVSYEQYF.

The V gene is TRBV11-2, the J gene TRBJ1-4, with D uncertain. Germline V gene data show CDR1 as SGHAT and CDR2 as FQNNGV. There are 13 residues in the CDR3. Trimming pared 1 base from V and 8 bases from J, leaving 8 bases between. The CDR3 region has the DNA TGTGCCAGCAGCTTAGGTTGGGCGGAAAAACTGTTTTTT. The encoded protein is CASSLGWAEKLFF.

This clone was counted a single time. V is TRBV6-5 and J is TRBJ1-3, with a weak D call TRBD1 (6 bases). V lost 4 bases and J 0 bases, leaving 13 bases between the germline ends. CDR3 size: 16 residues. The germline V gene has CDR1 MNHEY and CDR2 SVGAGI. The CDR3 DNA reads TGTGCCAGCAGTTGGGGGAGACAGGACTCTGGAAACACCATATATTTT. Translation gives CASSWGRQDSGNTIYF.

The chain recombines TRBV6-6 with TRBJ2-7, with 9 bases matching TRBD2. The V gene end was trimmed by 0 bases and the J gene end by 3 bases; junction bases not matched to a gene: 3. Germline CDR1 and CDR2: MNHNY and SVGAGI (reference sequence). This CDR3 has 15 amino acids. Here the CDR3 DNA reads TGTGCCAGCAGTTACTCGGCGGGAGGGGGCTACGAGCAGTACTTC. It codes for CASSYSAGGGYEQYF.

V is TRBV11-2 and J is TRBJ2-3, with D tentatively TRBD1 (5 bases). Germline CDR1 is SGHAT and CDR2 is FQNNGV. With 1 base removed from V and 2 bases from J, the gap between germline ends came to 13 bases. This CDR3 contains 16 residues. The CDR3 here is CASSLVLGLHTDTQYF. In DNA, the CDR3 is TGTGCCAGCAGCTTAGTTTTGGGGCTTCACACAGATACGCAGTATTTT.

Comments on this clone: One end of the junction varies from germline; a read error may be responsible. The chain uses TRBV11-2 and TRBJ1-2; D is uncertain. CDR1 SGHAT and CDR2 FQNNGV come from the germline V gene. The CDR3 consists of 13 residues. The CDR3, as DNA: TGTGCCAGCAGCATAGACGGGCAGTGGGGCTACACCTTC. This sequence encodes CASSIDGQWGYTF.

The V and J genes are TRBV5-4 and TRBJ2-5, with D unclear. The CDR3 is made up of 13 amino acids. V gave up 4 bases and J gave up 5 bases, with 12 bases separating them. Germline V gene lookup returns CDR1 SGHNT and CDR2 YYREEE (reference sequence). The CDR3 DNA sequence: TGTGCCAGCAGCCCCGCGTCCATGGAGACCCAGTACTTC. Protein: CASSPASMETQYF.

The chain is built from TRBV19 and TRBJ1-2; D perhaps matches TRBD1 (6 bases). Trimming stripped 7 bases from V and 8 bases from J, with 14 bases between. The germline V gene encodes CDR1 LNHDA and CDR2 SQIVND (reference sequence). There are 12 residues in the CDR3. The CDR3 here is CASIDRPGGYTF. The DNA for the CDR3 is TGTGCCAGTATAGACAGGCCTGGAGGCTACACCTTC.

This chain joins TRBV7-2 and TRBJ2-3; a possible D gene is TRBD1 (5 bases). V was shortened by 5 bases and J by 1 base, with 13 bases between the two germline ends. Germline lookup yields CDR1 SGHTA and CDR2 FQGNSA. This CDR3 is built from 15 residues. For the CDR3, the DNA is TGTGCCAGCAGCACCCTGGGGCTTGGCACAGATACGCAGTATTTT. It codes for CASSTLGLGTDTQYF.

CDR3 DNA sequence: TGTGCCAGCAGTGATAAGACAGCGGGGACCTACGAGCAGTACTTC. This sequence encodes CASSDKTAGTYEQYF. V is TRBV9 and J is TRBJ2-7, with 7 bases matching TRBD2. The CDR3 extends over 15 amino acids. The V gene end was trimmed by 5 bases and the J gene end by 2 bases; junction bases not matched to a gene: 10. Per the germline V gene, CDR1 is SGDLS and CDR2 is YYNGEE.